Below, 28 T cell receptor beta chains from the same sample are listed, as sequenced in a study of cytomegalovirus exposure and HLA in healthy donors. Data came from immunoSEQ multiplex PCR; TCRdb stores just in-frame clones and leaves some out. The repertoire consists of 120,000 or so clones, with about 89% occurring once and the leading ten covering 2%. Sequencing was done on a sample of PBMCs. These receptors were collected from a woman under 30 in good health and CMV-seronegative.

This clone has only one observation. V gene TRBV28 combines with J gene TRBJ2-7; TRBD1 aligns across 8 bases. Unmatched junction bases numbered 16, after V lost 4 bases and J lost 5 bases. There are 17 residues in the CDR3. Germline CDR1 is MDHEN and CDR2 is SYDVKM. The CDR3 loop is CASSSLVWTGILDEQYF. The CDR3 nucleotides read TGTGCCAGCAGTTCCCTCGTATGGACAGGGATCCTCGACGAGCAGTACTTC.

The V call is TRBV19, the J call TRBJ2-7; TRBD2 matches at 12 bases. The germline V gene has CDR1 LNHDA and CDR2 SQIVND (reference sequence). There are 17 residues in the CDR3. The V and J ends lost 6 bases and 4 bases, in that order; junction bases with no gene match: 13. For the CDR3, the DNA is TGTGCCAGTAGCGATTCCGATGGACTAGCGGGAAGGTACGAGCAGTACTTC. This sequence encodes CASSDSDGLAGRYEQYF.

The chain couples TRBV18 to TRBJ2-2; a weak D match, TRBD1 (5 bases). CDR1 is KGHSH and CDR2 is LQKENI in the germline V gene. CDR3 size: 17 residues. Deletions cut 2 bases from V and 0 bases from J, with 13 bases between. For the CDR3, the DNA is TGTGCCAGCTCACCATCATCAGCGACAGCGAACACCGGGGAGCTGTTTTTT. It codes for CASSPSSATANTGELFF. The full variable domain, completed using reference TRBV18 and TRBJ2-2, is NAGVMQNPRHLVRRRGQEARLRCSPMKGHSHVYWYRQLPEEGLKFMVYLQKENIIDESGMPKERFSAEFPKEGPSILRIQQVVRGDSAAYFCASSPSSATANTGELFFGEGSRLTVL.

This chain links TRBV29-1 with TRBJ2-3; 7 nucleotides match TRBD2. Looked up from germline, CDR1 is SQVTM and CDR2 is ANQGSEA. The CDR3 is 14 residues long. The V gene end was trimmed by 2 bases and the J gene end by 4 bases; junction bases not matched to a gene: 6. The CDR3 nucleotides are TGCAGCGTTGAAATCCTGGCGGGAGCAGATACGCAGTATTTT. Translating it yields CSVEILAGADTQYF.

With respect to this clone: Other DNA sequences of this sample code for an identical CDR3. The chain carries TRBV6-5 and TRBJ2-7; a possible D gene is TRBD1 (6 bases). Deletions cut 0 bases from V and 2 bases from J, with 11 bases between. CDR3 length equals 15 residues. Per the germline V gene, CDR1 is MNHEY and CDR2 is SVGAGI. The CDR3 is CASSYSGQGTYEQYF. CDR3 sequence (DNA): TGTGCCAGCAGTTACTCTGGCCAGGGGACCTACGAGCAGTACTTC.

The chain couples TRBV19 to TRBJ2-7; D possibly corresponds to TRBD2 (5 bases). Germline assignment: CDR1 LNHDA and CDR2 SQIVND (reference sequence). With 5 bases removed from V and 6 bases from J, the gap between germline ends came to 14 bases. The CDR3 is 13 amino acids. CDR3 coding DNA: TGTGCCAGTAGTCCCGGACGGGGATTCGAGCAGTACTTC. This gives the protein CASSPGRGFEQYF.

J is TRBJ2-7 and V is TRBV7-3; 7 positions agree with TRBD1. The CDR3 totals 13 residues. The V segment lost 5 bases and the J segment 3 bases; nucleotides outside the gene matches: 4. Germline CDR1 is SGHTA and CDR2 is FQGTGA. CDR3 residues: CASSQDRRYEQYF. CDR3 nucleotides: TGTGCCAGCAGCCAGGACAGGCGCTACGAGCAGTACTTC.

The chain combines TRBV7-9 with TRBJ2-3, with 7 nucleotides matching TRBD2. The ends lost 5 bases at V and 2 bases at J; junction bases unmatched: 7. This CDR3 spans 15 amino acids. Per the germline V gene, CDR1 is SEHNR and CDR2 is FQNEAQ (reference sequence). CDR3 nucleotide sequence: TGTGCCAGCAGCCCTGGACTAGTCCTCACAGATACGCAGTATTTT. Protein: CASSPGLVLTDTQYF.

The chain combines TRBV7-2 with TRBJ1-3; D gene ambiguous. The germline CDR1 and CDR2 sequences are SGHTA and FQGNSA. This CDR3 is 13 amino acids long. V lost 1 base, J lost 4 bases, and 5 bases lay in between. The CDR3 loop reads CASSLDRGNTIYF. Written as DNA, the CDR3 is TGTGCCAGCAGCTTAGACCGGGGAAACACCATATATTTT.

V is TRBV29-1 and J is TRBJ1-2; no reliable D call. CDR1 is SQVTM and CDR2 is ANQGSEA in the germline V gene. This CDR3 contains 15 residues. V was clipped by 8 bases and J by 0 bases, with 19 bases between them. The DNA of the CDR3 is TGCAGCACCGCGAGAGGGCCGGATGCTAACTATGGCTACACCTTC. It encodes CSTARGPDANYGYTF. The full variable domain, completed using reference TRBV29-1 and TRBJ1-2, is SAVISQKPSRDICQRGTSLTIQCQVDSQVTMMFWYRQQPGQSLTLIATANQGSEATYESGFVIDKFPISRPNLTFSTLTVSNMSPEDSSIYLCSTARGPDANYGYTFGSGTRLTVV.

The gene calls are TRBV2 and TRBJ2-1; perhaps TRBD2 as D (6 bases). Deletions cut 6 bases from V and 0 bases from J, with 9 bases between. The CDR3 contains 14 residues. Germline CDR1 reads SNHLY; CDR2 reads FYNNEI. CDR3 in amino acids: CASSSTSSYNEQFF. CDR3 in DNA: TGTGCCAGCAGCTCGACTAGCTCCTACAATGAGCAGTTCTTC.

The CDR3 spells CASSQASGSPHEQYF. The DNA of the CDR3 is TGCGCCAGCAGCCAAGCAAGCGGGAGCCCCCACGAGCAGTACTTC. The rearrangement uses TRBV4-1 and TRBJ2-7; 8 bases agree with TRBD2. The CDR3 is 15 amino acids. Germline V gene sequence: CDR1 MGHRA, CDR2 YSYEKL. Trimming took 1 base from V and 5 from J; bases not matched to a gene: 7.

This clone has a single count. The chain joins TRBV5-1 to TRBJ1-4; D possibly corresponds to TRBD1 (5 bases). Germline V gene sequence: CDR1 SGHRS, CDR2 YFSETQ. CDR3 length: 15 amino acids. V dropped 3 bases and J dropped 5 bases, with 14 bases sitting between them. This CDR3 is CASSSTGEMNEKLFF. The CDR3 nucleotides read TGCGCCAGCAGCTCTACAGGCGAGATGAATGAAAAACTGTTTTTT.

In its sample, this clone was seen once. V gene TRBV15 combines with J gene TRBJ2-3, with 11 bases that match TRBD2. CDR1 is LNHNV and CDR2 is YYDKDF in the germline V gene (reference sequence). With V trimmed by 5 bases and J by 3 bases, 4 bases remained unmatched. The CDR3 is made up of 15 amino acids. The CDR3 DNA reads as TGTGCCACCAGCCGCACTAGCGGGAGAACAGATACGCAGTATTTT. Amino acids: CATSRTSGRTDTQYF.

The CDR3 protein is CASSRDRSYEQYF. Written as DNA, the CDR3 is TGTGCCAGCAGTCGGGACAGGTCGTACGAGCAGTACTTC. V is TRBV28 and J is TRBJ2-7, with TRBD1 identical over 8 bases. There are 13 residues in the CDR3. The ends lost 5 bases at V and 4 bases at J; junction bases unmatched: 4. Germline V gene lookup returns CDR1 MDHEN and CDR2 SYDVKM. The complete variable domain, with remaining parts taken from reference TRBV28 and TRBJ2-7, reads DVKVTQSSRYLVKRTGEKVFLECVQDMDHENMFWYRQDPGLGLRLIYFSYDVKMKEKGDIPEGYSVSREKKERFSLILESASTNQTSMYLCASSRDRSYEQYFGPGTRLTVT.

The chain has TRBV19 and TRBJ2-3; perhaps TRBD2 as D (7 bases). V was trimmed by 5 bases and J by 4 bases, leaving 25 bases between them. This CDR3 comprises 18 residues. Germline-derived CDR1 and CDR2 are LNHDA and SQIVND (reference sequence). The CDR3 here is CASSLGHRAGIVSDTQYF. The CDR3 DNA reads TGTGCCAGTAGTCTGGGACATAGAGCGGGAATCGTTTCAGATACGCAGTATTTT.

The chain recombines TRBV5-1 with TRBJ2-4; TRBD2 is a possible D gene (6 bases). Germline V gene data show CDR1 as SGHRS and CDR2 as YFSETQ. There are 16 residues in the CDR3. Between the trimmed V and J ends, which lost 4 bases and 0 bases, there was a span of 14 bases. The CDR3 spells CASSVGTPLAKNIQYF. In DNA, the CDR3 is TGCGCCAGCAGCGTCGGGACTCCCTTAGCCAAAAACATTCAGTACTTC.

J is TRBJ2-2 and V is TRBV27; D possibly corresponds to TRBD1 (6 bases). Trimming shortened V by 6 bases and J by 6 bases, and 11 bases separated the two germline ends. The germline CDR1 and CDR2 sequences are MNHEY and SMNVEV (reference sequence). The CDR3 loop spans 13 amino acids. The CDR3 region is CASRATGSGELFF. In DNA, the CDR3 is TGTGCCAGCAGGGCCACAGGGTCCGGGGAGCTGTTTTTT.

The chain combines TRBV5-6 with TRBJ2-7, with TRBD2 matching 7 bases. The V gene end was trimmed by 3 bases and the J gene end by 6 bases; junction bases not matched to a gene: 3. The CDR3 contains 12 residues. CDR1 and CDR2 from the germline V gene are SGHDT and YYEEEE. CDR3 in DNA: TGTGCCAGCAGCTGGACTAGGCGCGAGCAGTACTTC. Its protein is CASSWTRREQYF. The variable domain in full, completed from reference TRBV5-6 and TRBJ2-7, reads DAGVTQSPTHLIKTRGQQVTLRCSPKSGHDTVSWYQQALGQGPQFIFQYYEEEERQRGNFPDRFSGHQFPNYSSELNVNALLLGDSALYLCASSWTRREQYFGPGTRLTVT.

The chain uses TRBV5-6 and TRBJ2-1, with D possibly being TRBD2 (6 bases). Germline lookup yields CDR1 SGHDT and CDR2 YYEEEE. The CDR3 contains 15 residues. V lost 6 bases, J lost 5 bases, and 18 bases lay in between. The CDR3 coding sequence is TGTGCCAGCACCGTCGGGCTAGCGTTCCACAATGAGCAGTTCTTC. This gives the protein CASTVGLAFHNEQFF.

The rearrangement uses TRBV19 and TRBJ1-5; TRBD1 agrees at 9 bases. CDR3 length: 15 amino acids. Germline-derived CDR1 and CDR2 are LNHDA and SQIVND (reference sequence). Trimming removed 1 base from V and 8 bases from J; junction bases left unmatched: 6. DNA for the CDR3: TGTGCCAGTAGTATAGTTTGGGACAGGGAGGAGCCCCAGCATTTT. Its protein is CASSIVWDREEPQHF.

This chain uses TRBV7-3 with TRBJ2-3; 7 bases are a match to TRBD1. V lost 5 bases and J lost 3; bases outside the gene matches: 8. The CDR3 spans 15 residues. CDR1 SGHTA and CDR2 FQGTGA come from the germline V gene. The CDR3 bases are TGTGCCAGCAGCGCCGACAGGGACGAGACAGATACGCAGTATTTT. Its translation is CASSADRDETDTQYF.

Concerning this clone: Just one base apart from a much larger clone, this may be a read error. CDR3 protein: CASSSSGTDTQYF. The DNA of the CDR3 is TGTGCCAGCAGCTCTAGCGGGACAGATACGCAGTATTTT. The rearrangement joins TRBV7-9 to TRBJ2-3; 8 positions match TRBD2. Trimming took 4 bases from V and 3 from J; bases not matched to a gene: 0. The CDR3 totals 13 residues. Germline-derived CDR1 and CDR2 are SEHNR and FQNEAQ (reference sequence).

The genes are TRBV10-2 and TRBJ1-1; no definite D call. The V end lost 3 bases, the J end lost 2 bases, and 13 bases lay between the germline ends. CDR3 size: 15 residues. The germline gives CDR1 WSHSY, CDR2 SAAADI. CDR3 in DNA: TGCGCCAGCAGTGATCACCGCAGGTCAAACACTGAAGCTTTCTTT. Its translation is CASSDHRRSNTEAFF.

The rearrangement links TRBV18 to TRBJ2-7; 15 positions agree with TRBD2. This CDR3 contains 15 residues. Trimming cost V 5 bases and J 10 bases; bases outside gene matches: 9. Germline V CDR1 and CDR2: KGHSH, LQKENI. Here the CDR3 DNA reads TGTGCCAGCTCATCTGGACTAGCGGGAGGGCAAAAACAGTACTTC. It specifies CASSSGLAGGQKQYF.

The chain couples TRBV5-1 to TRBJ1-5; D ambiguous. CDR3 length: 15 residues. CDR1 is SGHRS, CDR2 YFSETQ, per germline. CDR3 DNA: TGCGCTATGGCAAGACTCGCGTATAGCAATCAGCCCCAGCATTTT. This encodes CAMARLAYSNQPQHF.

This clone was observed a handful of times. The rearrangement links TRBV19 to TRBJ2-7; 9 bases are shared with TRBD1. The CDR3 has 15 residues. CDR1 is LNHDA and CDR2 is SQIVND in the germline V gene (reference sequence). V lost 7 bases to trimming and J lost 5 bases; unmatched junction nucleotides: 12. The CDR3 reads CASTNQGQGTDEQYF. As DNA, the CDR3 is TGTGCCAGTACGAATCAGGGACAGGGAACTGACGAGCAGTACTTC.

The gene calls are TRBV29-1 and TRBJ2-3; 8 bases are shared with TRBD1. From germline, CDR1 is SQVTM and CDR2 ANQGSEA. J gave up 4 bases and V 7 bases, and 10 bases lay outside the gene matches. The CDR3 length is 14 residues. The DNA of the CDR3 is TGCAGCGCCGAAGGGGACAGGTATTCAGATACGCAGTATTTT. Amino acids: CSAEGDRYSDTQYF.